What follows are 8 T cell receptor beta chains derived from one specimen sequenced in a study of blood T cells in healthy people across ages. Primers used in a second PCR of roughly 6 to 11 cycles were a sample-barcoded 5' primer and a J-beta primer mix. TCRdb fed the 5' RACE reads into MiXCR, producing one record per CDR3 protein. The sample shows some 920,000 distinct CDR3 sequences, just over 50% of them seen only once. Source material: blood. The receptors stem from a woman aged 60-75 years in good health.

This clonotype has only one observation. The chain carries TRBV27 and TRBJ2-7; 14 bases line up with TRBD2. The CDR3 is made up of 17 amino acids. Trimming cost V 4 bases and J 4 bases; bases outside gene matches: 9. Germline V gene lookup returns CDR1 MNHEY and CDR2 SMNVEV (reference sequence). The CDR3 bases are TGTGCCAGCAGTTCCAACCTGGGGACTAGCGGGAGATACGAGCAGTACTTC. Its translation is CASSSNLGTSGRYEQYF.

This chain joins TRBV7-3 and TRBJ2-3; 9 nucleotides align to TRBD2. V shed 1 base and J 4 bases; nucleotides not matched to a gene: 6. Germline assignment: CDR1 SGHTA and CDR2 FQGTGA. The CDR3 runs to 16 residues. The DNA of the CDR3 is TGTGCCAGCAGCTTAATGAATAGCGGGAGTGCAGATACGCAGTATTTT. Its protein is CASSLMNSGSADTQYF. Drawing the rest from reference TRBV7-3 and TRBJ2-3, the complete variable domain is GAGVSQTPSNKVTEKGKYVELRCDPISGHTALYWYRQSLGQGPEFLIYFQGTGAADDSGLPNDRFFAVRPEGSVSTLKIQRTERGDSAVYLCASSLMNSGSADTQYFGPGTRLTVL.

The V and J genes are TRBV20-1 and TRBJ2-3, with no clear D. The CDR3 extends over 11 amino acids. Germline CDR1 is DFQATT and CDR2 is SNEGSKA (reference sequence). The V end lost 5 bases, the J end lost 6 bases, and 9 bases lay between the germline ends. The CDR3 loop reads CSAANVDTQYF. As DNA, the CDR3 is TGCAGTGCTGCGAATGTGGATACGCAGTATTTT.

V and J are TRBV5-1 and TRBJ1-1; D unclear. The CDR3 has 14 amino acids. The ends were cut back, 4 bases at V and 1 base at J, with 11 bases in the middle. The germline gives CDR1 SGHRS, CDR2 YFSETQ. Here the CDR3 reads CASSLGSANTEAFF. CDR3 DNA sequence: TGCGCCAGCAGCCTCGGGAGTGCGAACACTGAAGCTTTCTTT. The variable domain in full, completed from reference TRBV5-1 and TRBJ1-1, reads KAGVTQTPRYLIKTRGQQVTLSCSPISGHRSVSWYQQTPGQGLQFLFEYFSETQRNKGNFPGRFSGRQFSNSRSEMNVSTLELGDSALYLCASSLGSANTEAFFGQGTRLTVV.

This clonotype was seen only a few times. V gene TRBV4-1 combines with J gene TRBJ1-6; D unresolved. Germline V CDR1 and CDR2: MGHRA, YSYEKL. Trimming shortened V by 2 bases and J by 7 bases, and 3 bases separated the two germline ends. There are 12 residues in the CDR3. Written as DNA, the CDR3 is TGCGCCAGCAGCCAAAACAATTCACCCCTCCACTTT. As protein: CASSQNNSPLHF.

This clonotype was counted only a few times. The CDR3 loop is CSARVGTGPLGYF. CDR3 bases: TGCAGTGCTAGAGTGGGGACAGGGCCCTTAGGGTATTTT. This chain uses TRBV20-1 with TRBJ2-3, with 9 bases aligning to TRBD1. The CDR3 has 13 amino acids. The V and J ends lost 1 base and 14 bases, in that order; junction bases with no gene match: 10. Germline lookup yields CDR1 DFQATT and CDR2 SNEGSKA (reference sequence).

This chain connects TRBV20-1 to TRBJ2-4; 7 nucleotides line up with TRBD1. The J call may be wrong; the DNA end is better matched by TRBJ2-7. This CDR3 contains 13 residues. CDR1 and CDR2 from the germline V gene are DFQATT and SNEGSKA (reference sequence). The CDR3 is CSAPGQTFYEQYF. The CDR3 coding sequence is TGCAGTGCCCCGGGACAGACCTTTTACGAGCAGTACTTC.

V gene TRBV20-1 combines with J gene TRBJ2-7; unclear D gene. The CDR3 has 14 amino acids. Germline V CDR1 and CDR2: DFQATT, SNEGSKA (reference sequence). Trimming left V 0 bases short and J 3 bases short, with 12 bases between. Written as DNA, the CDR3 is TGCAGTGCTAGAGATCCCGGACCAGTCTACGAGCAGTACTTC. Its translation is CSARDPGPVYEQYF.